The clone carrying this TCR beta chain was detected only once. Its antigen remains unidentified. Germline V gene sequence: CDR1 KGHSH, CDR2 LQKENI. The CDR3 covers 13 residues. V gave up 3 bases and J gave up 4 bases; unmatched junction bases: 0. Assay: immunoSEQ multiplex PCR; the TCRdb copy retains only in-frame clones and omits some. The sample records 160,000 or so clones, around nine tenths being singletons. This sample stems from a study of T cell responses to AZD1222 COVID-19 vaccine. Study-level findings and limits: The study found vaccine-associated CD4 TCRs spanning spike, dominant at 160-218 and 743-854. Baseline serology detected seropositivity in only six AZD1222 recipients. No repertoire was sampled before or during the peak T cell response, only after it. The donor group comprised mostly white British people and more females; the analysis possibly underestimated clonal diversity.

The origin of this receptor is an adult who had recovered from COVID-19. Here the sequenced sample was peripheral blood, taken after recovery from COVID-19. The chain recombines TRBV18 with TRBJ2-1, with 7 bases fitting TRBD1. DNA for the CDR3: TGTGCCAGCTCACCGGGACAGTACAATGAGCAGTTCTTC. Residues: CASSPGQYNEQFF. Full variable domain (outside the CDR3, taken from reference TRBV18 and TRBJ2-1): NAGVMQNPRHLVRRRGQEARLRCSPMKGHSHVYWYRQLPEEGLKFMVYLQKENIIDESGMPKERFSAEFPKEGPSILRIQQVVRGDSAAYFCASSPGQYNEQFFGPGTRLTVL.